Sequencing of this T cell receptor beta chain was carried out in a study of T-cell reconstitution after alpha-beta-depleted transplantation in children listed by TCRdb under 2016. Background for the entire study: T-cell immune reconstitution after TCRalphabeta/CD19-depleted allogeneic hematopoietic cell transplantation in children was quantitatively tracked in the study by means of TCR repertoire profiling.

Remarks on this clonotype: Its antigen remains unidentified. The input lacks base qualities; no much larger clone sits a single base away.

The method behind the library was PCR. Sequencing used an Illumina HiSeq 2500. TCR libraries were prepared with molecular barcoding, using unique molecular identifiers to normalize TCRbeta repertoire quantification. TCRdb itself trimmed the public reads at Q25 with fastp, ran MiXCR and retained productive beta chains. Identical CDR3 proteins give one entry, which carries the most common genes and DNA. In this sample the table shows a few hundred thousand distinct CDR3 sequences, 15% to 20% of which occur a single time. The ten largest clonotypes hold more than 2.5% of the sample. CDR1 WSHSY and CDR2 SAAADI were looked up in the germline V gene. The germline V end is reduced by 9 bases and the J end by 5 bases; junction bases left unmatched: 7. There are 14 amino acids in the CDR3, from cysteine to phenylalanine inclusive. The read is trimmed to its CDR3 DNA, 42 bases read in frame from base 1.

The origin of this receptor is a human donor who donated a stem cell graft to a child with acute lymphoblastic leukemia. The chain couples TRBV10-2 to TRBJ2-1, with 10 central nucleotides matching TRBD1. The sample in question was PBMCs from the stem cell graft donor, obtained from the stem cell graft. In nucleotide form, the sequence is TGCGCCAGGAAGGGACAGGGGACCCACAATGAGCAGTTCTTC. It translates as CARKGQGTHNEQFF.